The sequence of this T cell receptor beta chain was determined in a study of long-term antiretroviral therapy in people with HIV. The CDR3 length is 17 residues. The V gene's germline CDR1 is MGHRA and CDR2 YSYEKL. Losses at the gene ends were 0 bases for V and 4 bases for J; bases not matched to a gene: 11. The assay used was immunoSEQ (version v3.0), run at survey level. Libraries were prepared by immunoSEQ multiplex PCR; TCRdb keeps only in-frame clonotypes and omits some of them. Of about 31,000 clones listed, more than 80% are singletons. The TCR sequence derives from a woman between 35 and 50 years old with HIV. The sequenced sample was unsorted PBMCs, obtained 5 to 5.5 years after starting antiretroviral therapy. The chain couples TRBV4-1 to TRBJ2-7; 8 nucleotides align to TRBD2. The CDR3 DNA is TGCGCCAGCAGCCAAGATGGGAATTCAGCGGGAGAATACGAGCAGTACTTC. Translating it yields CASSQDGNSAGEYEQYF.